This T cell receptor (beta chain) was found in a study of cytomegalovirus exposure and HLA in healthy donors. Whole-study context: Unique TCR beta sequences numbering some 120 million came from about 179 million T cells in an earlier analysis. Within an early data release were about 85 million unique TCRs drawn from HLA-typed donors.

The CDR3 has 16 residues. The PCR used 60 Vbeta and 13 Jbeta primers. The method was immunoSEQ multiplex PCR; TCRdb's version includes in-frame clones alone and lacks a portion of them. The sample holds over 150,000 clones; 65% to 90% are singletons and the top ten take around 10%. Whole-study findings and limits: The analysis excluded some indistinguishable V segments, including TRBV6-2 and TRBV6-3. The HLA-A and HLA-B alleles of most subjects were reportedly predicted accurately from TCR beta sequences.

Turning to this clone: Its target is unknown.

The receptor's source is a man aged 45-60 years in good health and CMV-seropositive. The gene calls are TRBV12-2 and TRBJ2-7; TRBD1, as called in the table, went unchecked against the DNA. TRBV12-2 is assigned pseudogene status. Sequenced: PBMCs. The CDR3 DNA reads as TGTGCAAGTCGTTACCCCCAGGGATATAGCTCCTACGAGCAGTACTTC. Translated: CASRYPQGYSSYEQYF.